This T cell receptor (beta chain) comes out of a study of T cells in Graves' hyperthyroidism and ophthalmopathy. Study results and caveats: Most clonotypes expanded in the thyroid (above 0.001) were also present in blood.

Amplified regions were TCR beta CDR3 sequences from RNA transcripts. Carried out on the TCR CDR3, a first-round RT-PCR used the HTBI primer set. TCRdb called the multiplex PCR reads again in MiXCR, with one record for every CDR3 protein. The table has about 52,000 distinct CDR3 sequences, less than 60% seen once. The CDR3 loop spans 11 amino acids. V was shortened by 3 bases and J by 10 bases, with 8 bases between the two germline ends. The germline V gene has CDR1 SGHNT and CDR2 YYREEE (reference sequence). Ten or more counts support this clonotype. Its antigen is currently unknown. Lactation, pregnancy, other autoimmune disease or uncontrolled infection led to exclusion of patients. Source material for PBMCs was about 11 ml fresh peripheral blood.

What was sequenced was blood. This receptor was taken from a woman aged 45-59 years with Graves' ophthalmopathy. V is TRBV5-4 and J is TRBJ2-1; D not resolved. The CDR3 spells CASSSLEEQFF. CDR3 coding DNA: TGTGCCAGCAGCTCCTTGGAGGAGCAGTTCTTC.